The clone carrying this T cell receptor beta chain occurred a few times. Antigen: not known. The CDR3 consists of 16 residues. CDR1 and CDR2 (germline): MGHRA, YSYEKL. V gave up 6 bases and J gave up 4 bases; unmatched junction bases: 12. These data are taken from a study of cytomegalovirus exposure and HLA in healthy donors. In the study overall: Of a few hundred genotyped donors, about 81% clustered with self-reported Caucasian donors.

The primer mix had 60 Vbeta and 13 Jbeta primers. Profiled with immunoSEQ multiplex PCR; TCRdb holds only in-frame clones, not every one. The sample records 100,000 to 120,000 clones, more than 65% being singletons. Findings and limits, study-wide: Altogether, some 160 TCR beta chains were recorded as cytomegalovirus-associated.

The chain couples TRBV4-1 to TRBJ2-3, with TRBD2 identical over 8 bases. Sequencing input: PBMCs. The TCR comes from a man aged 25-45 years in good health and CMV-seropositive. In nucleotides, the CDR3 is TGCGCCAGCAGAAGCCTCGGGAGGGAGGTAGCAGATACGCAGTATTTT. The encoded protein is CASRSLGREVADTQYF.